A single T cell receptor (beta chain) is shown here with its context. The sample originates from a study of blood T cell repertoires in COVID-19. Study-level background: Samples representing acute and convalescent COVID-19 were sourced from the United States, Italy and Spain. T cells, B-cell-depleted T cells, or PBMCs supplied cDNA or gDNA.

In the original processing: Reference gene primer amplification gave estimated nucleated cell counts. Clones were read by immunoSEQ multiplex PCR, and TCRdb kept only the in-frame ones, dropping some. V and J calls and clone size are as listed in that table; D and trimming were resolved from the DNA. The sample has under 150,000 clones, 85% seen once. V dropped 5 bases and J dropped 1; count of bases not matched to a gene: 9. The CDR3 covers 16 residues. The germline gives CDR1 SGDLS, CDR2 YYNGEE. This receptor was taken from a human donor in a cohort sampled during active COVID-19. The chain carries TRBV9 and TRBJ2-1, with TRBD1 matching over 7 bases. Sequenced: peripheral blood. The CDR3 DNA follows: TGTGCCAGCAGACCTACAGGGGAAGGGTCCTACAATGAGCAGTTCTTC. Amino acid sequence: CASRPTGEGSYNEQFF.